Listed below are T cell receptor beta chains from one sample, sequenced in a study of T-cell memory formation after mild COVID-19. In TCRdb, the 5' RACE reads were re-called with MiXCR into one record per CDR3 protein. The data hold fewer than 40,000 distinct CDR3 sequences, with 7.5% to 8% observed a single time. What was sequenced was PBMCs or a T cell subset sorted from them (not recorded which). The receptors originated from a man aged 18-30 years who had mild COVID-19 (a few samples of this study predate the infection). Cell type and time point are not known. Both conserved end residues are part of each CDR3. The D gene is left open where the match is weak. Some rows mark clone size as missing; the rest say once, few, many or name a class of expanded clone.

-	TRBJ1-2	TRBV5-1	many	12	CASSWTNYGYTF	TGCGCCAGCAGCTGGACAAACTATGGCTACACCTTC
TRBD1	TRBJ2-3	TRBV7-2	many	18	CASSSRDRGQLSTDTQYF	TGTGCCAGCAGCTCCCGGGACAGGGGACAACTTAGCACAGATACGCAGTATTTT
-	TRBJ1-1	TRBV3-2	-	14	CASSPTELNTEAFF	TGTGCCAGCAGCCCTACAGAGCTGAACACTGAAGCTTTCTTT
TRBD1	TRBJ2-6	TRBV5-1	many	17	CASSLRDRESGANVLTF	TGCGCCAGCAGCTTACGGGACAGGGAAAGTGGGGCCAACGTCCTGACTTTC
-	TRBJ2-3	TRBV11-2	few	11	CASSLGRRLYF	TGTGCCAGCAGCTTAGGTAGAAGGTTGTATTTT
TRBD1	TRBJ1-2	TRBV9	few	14	CASSIGQGADGYTF	TGTGCCAGCAGCATTGGACAGGGGGCTGATGGCTACACCTTC
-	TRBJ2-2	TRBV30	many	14	CAWNRATNTGELFF	TGTGCCTGGAATAGGGCTACGAACACCGGGGAGCTGTTTTTT
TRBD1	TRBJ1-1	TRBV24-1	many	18	CATSDSRDRGRKGTEAFF	TGTGCCACCAGTGATTCCCGGGACAGGGGGAGAAAGGGGACTGAAGCTTTCTTT
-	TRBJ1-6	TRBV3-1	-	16	CASSRGTGVRNSPLHF	TGTGCCAGCAGCCGCGGCACGGGGGTTCGTAATTCACCCCTCCACTTT
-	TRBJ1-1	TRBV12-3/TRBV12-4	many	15	CASSFPHAGDTEAFF	TGTGCCAGCAGTTTCCCCCACGCGGGGGATACTGAAGCTTTCTTT
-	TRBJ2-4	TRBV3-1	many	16	CASSSRQQGAKNIQYF	TGTGCCAGCAGCTCCAGACAACAGGGAGCCAAAAACATTCAGTACTTC
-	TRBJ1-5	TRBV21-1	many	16	CASSKPYRDRDQPQHF	TGTGCCAGCAGCAAACCTTACCGGGACAGGGATCAGCCCCAGCATTTT
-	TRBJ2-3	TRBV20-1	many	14	CSAWSSDSTDTQYF	TGCAGTGCTTGGTCTAGCGATTCCACAGATACGCAGTATTTT
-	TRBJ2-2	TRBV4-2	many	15	CASSQGASPTGELFF	TGTGCCAGCAGCCAAGGGGCTAGCCCCACCGGGGAGCTGTTTTTT
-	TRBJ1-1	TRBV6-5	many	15	CASSYRGTAGSEAFF	TGTGCCAGCAGTTACCGCGGGACCGCGGGCTCTGAAGCTTTCTTT
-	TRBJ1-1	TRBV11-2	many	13	CASSPLQADEAFF	TGTGCCAGCAGCCCCCTCCAAGCCGACGAAGCTTTCTTT
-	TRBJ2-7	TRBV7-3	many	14	CASSPQSSSYEQYF	TGTGCCAGCAGCCCCCAGTCGAGCTCCTACGAGCAGTACTTC
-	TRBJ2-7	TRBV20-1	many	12	CSATDGPYEQYF	TGCAGTGCTACAGACGGTCCGTACGAGCAGTACTTC
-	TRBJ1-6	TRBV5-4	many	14	CASSSQGMRTPLHF	TGTGCCAGCAGCTCCCAGGGAATGAGGACACCCCTCCACTTT
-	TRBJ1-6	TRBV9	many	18	CASSGDRPDGSYNSPLHF	TGTGCCAGCAGCGGTGACAGACCAGACGGCTCCTATAATTCACCCCTCCACTTT
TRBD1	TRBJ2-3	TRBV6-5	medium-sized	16	CASRLVWTGGSDTQYF	TGTGCCAGCAGACTGGTATGGACAGGGGGGTCAGATACGCAGTATTTT
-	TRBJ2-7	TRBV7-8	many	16	CASSVGSGQGSYEQYF	TGTGCCAGCAGTGTGGGTTCCGGTCAGGGAAGCTACGAGCAGTACTTC
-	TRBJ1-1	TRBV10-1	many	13	CASSESVNRKAFF	TGCGCCAGCAGTGAGTCGGTCAACAGGAAAGCTTTCTTT
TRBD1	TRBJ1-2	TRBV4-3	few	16	CASSQMESRDRGHEAF	TGCGCCAGCAGCCAGATGGAGTCTAGGGACAGGGGCCATGAGGCCTTC
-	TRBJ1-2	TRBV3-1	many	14	CASSPQGSLYGYTF	TGTGCCAGCAGCCCACAGGGTTCCCTCTATGGCTACACCTTC
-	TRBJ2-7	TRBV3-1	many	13	CASSQEGPLEQYF	TGTGCCAGCAGCCAAGAGGGACCCCTCGAGCAGTACTTC
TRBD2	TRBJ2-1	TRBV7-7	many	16	CASSAVLAGGPNEQFF	TGTGCCAGCAGCGCGGTACTAGCGGGGGGGCCGAATGAGCAGTTCTTC
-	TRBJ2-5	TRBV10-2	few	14	CAAAWAGAEETQYF	TGCGCCGCAGCATGGGCGGGGGCAGAGGAGACCCAGTACTTC
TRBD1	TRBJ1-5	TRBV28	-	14	CASSRQGNNQPQHF	TGTGCCAGCAGTAGACAGGGTAACAATCAGCCCCAGCATTTT
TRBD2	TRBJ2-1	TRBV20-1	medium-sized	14	CSAKNSGGYNEQFF	TGCAGTGCCAAGAACTCGGGGGGATACAATGAGCAGTTCTTC
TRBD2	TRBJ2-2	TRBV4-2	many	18	CASSLSSGGDMNTGELFF	TGTGCCAGCAGCCTATCTAGCGGGGGGGATATGAACACCGGGGAGCTGTTTTTT
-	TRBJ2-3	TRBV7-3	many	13	CASSLDHADTQYF	TGTGCCAGCAGCTTAGACCACGCAGATACGCAGTATTTT
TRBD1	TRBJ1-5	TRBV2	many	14	CASSGTGADQPQHF	TGTGCCAGCAGTGGGACAGGGGCCGATCAGCCCCAGCATTTT
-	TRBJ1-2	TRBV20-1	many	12	CSARGTVLGYTF	TGCAGTGCTAGAGGGACAGTCCTGGGCTACACCTTC
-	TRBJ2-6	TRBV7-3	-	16	CASSFGGISGANVLTF	TGTGCCAGCAGCTTTGGTGGAATCTCTGGGGCCAACGTCCTGACTTTC
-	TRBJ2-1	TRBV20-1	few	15	CSAIDSGSSYNEQFF	TGCAGTGCTATAGATAGCGGTAGCTCCTACAATGAGCAGTTCTTC
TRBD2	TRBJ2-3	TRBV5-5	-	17	CASSTGLAGYRTDTQYF	TGTGCCAGCAGTACGGGACTAGCGGGATACAGGACAGATACGCAGTATTTT
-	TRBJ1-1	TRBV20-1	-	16	CSAGPITGGWNTEAFF	TGCAGTGCTGGACCTATAACAGGAGGGTGGAACACTGAAGCTTTCTTT
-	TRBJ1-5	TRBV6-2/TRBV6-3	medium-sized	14	CASSAGAGNQPQHF	TGTGCCAGCAGTGCAGGGGCAGGCAATCAGCCCCAGCATTTT
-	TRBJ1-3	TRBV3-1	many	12	CASSLPGNTIYF	TGTGCCAGCAGTCTTCCGGGAAACACCATATATTTT
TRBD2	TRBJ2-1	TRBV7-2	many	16	CASSRALVAGNNEQFF	TGTGCCAGCAGCCGAGCGTTGGTAGCGGGGAACAATGAGCAGTTCTTC